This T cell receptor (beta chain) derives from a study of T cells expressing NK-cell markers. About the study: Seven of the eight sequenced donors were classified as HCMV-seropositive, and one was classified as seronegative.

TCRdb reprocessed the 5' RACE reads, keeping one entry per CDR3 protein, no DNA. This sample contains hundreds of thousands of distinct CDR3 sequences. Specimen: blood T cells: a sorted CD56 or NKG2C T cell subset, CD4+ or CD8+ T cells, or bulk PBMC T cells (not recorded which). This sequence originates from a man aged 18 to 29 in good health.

CDR3 region: CASSPESDSLGETQYF. The V and J genes are TRBV12-3 or TRBV12-4 and TRBJ2-5; TCRdb names TRBD2, which stays unverified in the absence of DNA. The length of the CDR3 is 16 residues.